What follows are 19 T cell receptor beta chains derived from one specimen sequenced in a study of blood T cell repertoires in COVID-19. Here immunoSEQ multiplex PCR was the method, and the copy in TCRdb shows in-frame clones only, minus some. This table has some 210,000 clones, more than 70% appearing once. The sequenced sample was peripheral blood. These receptors originate from a man aged 45-65 years with active or convalescent COVID-19.

The V gene is TRBV27, the J gene TRBJ2-2; 8 bases match TRBD1. The V gene's germline CDR1 is MNHEY and CDR2 SMNVEV (reference sequence). This CDR3 comprises 17 residues. V was clipped by 6 bases and J by 0 bases; unmatched bases: 9. CDR3 sequence (DNA): TGTGCCAGCAGGCCTGCGCGGACAGGGCCGAACACCGGGGAGCTGTTTTTT. Translated: CASRPARTGPNTGELFF.

A few counts support this clone. This chain uses TRBV11-3 with TRBJ2-2; 8 bases map to TRBD1. Germline V gives CDR1 SGHNT, CDR2 YENEEA. The CDR3 loop spans 14 amino acids. The ends lost 2 bases at V and 15 bases at J; junction bases unmatched: 11. The CDR3 bases are TGTGCCAGCAGCTTAAAATGGGGACAGGCCGCCTTGTTTTTT. Amino acid sequence: CASSLKWGQAALFF.

The gene calls are TRBV28 and TRBJ1-2; 9 bases map to TRBD1. Germline-derived CDR1 and CDR2 are MDHEN and SYDVKM. V shed 3 bases, J shed 5 bases, and the junction held 16 bases outside the gene matches. The length of the CDR3 is 18 residues. This CDR3 is CASSLPPTGQGILYGYTF. The CDR3 bases are TGTGCCAGCAGTTTGCCCCCGACGGGACAGGGTATACTTTATGGCTACACCTTC.

J is TRBJ1-5 and V is TRBV27, with 11 bases fitting TRBD1. The CDR3 has 16 residues. Trimming removed 5 bases from V and 5 bases from J; junction bases left unmatched: 8. Germline CDR1 and CDR2: MNHEY and SMNVEV (reference sequence). CDR3 loop: CASSEGQGVGDQPQHF. CDR3 in DNA: TGTGCCAGCAGTGAGGGACAGGGGGTAGGAGATCAGCCCCAGCATTTT.

The rearrangement joins TRBV18 to TRBJ1-2; possible D gene TRBD1, 6 bases. This CDR3 is 14 amino acids long. Germline values: CDR1 KGHSH, CDR2 LQKENI. Trimming shortened V by 3 bases and J by 1 base, and 9 bases separated the two germline ends. CDR3 nucleotide sequence: TGTGCCAGCTCACCCCAGGGGAATAACTATGGCTACACCTTC. It is translated as CASSPQGNNYGYTF.

J is TRBJ2-1 and V is TRBV19; 8 bases match TRBD2. Trimming cost V 1 base and J 11 bases; bases outside gene matches: 4. CDR1 is LNHDA, CDR2 SQIVND, per germline (reference sequence). The CDR3 runs 13 residues. CDR3 sequence (DNA): TGTGCCAGTAGTATAGCGGGGACTAGTCAGCAGTTCTTC. This codes for CASSIAGTSQQFF.

The rearrangement joins TRBV18 to TRBJ2-7, with D tentatively TRBD2 (5 bases). The germline gives CDR1 KGHSH, CDR2 LQKENI. The ends were cut back, 3 bases at V and 6 bases at J, with 12 bases in the middle. This CDR3 contains 13 residues. The CDR3 DNA is TGTGCCAGCTCACCCGGGCGGGTGAGCGAGCAGTACTTC. It is translated as CASSPGRVSEQYF. Based on the CDR3 plus reference TRBV18 and TRBJ2-7, the full variable domain is NAGVMQNPRHLVRRRGQEARLRCSPMKGHSHVYWYRQLPEEGLKFMVYLQKENIIDESGMPKERFSAEFPKEGPSILRIQQVVRGDSAAYFCASSPGRVSEQYFGPGTRLTVT.

This clone was counted once. The chain uses TRBV19 and TRBJ1-2; tentatively, D is TRBD1 (5 bases). The CDR3 spans 12 residues. Germline V gene sequence: CDR1 LNHDA, CDR2 SQIVND (reference sequence). V was shortened by 3 bases and J by 6 bases, with 8 bases between the two germline ends. CDR3 nucleotide sequence: TGTGCCAGTAGTATTCAGGGCCATGGCTACACCTTC. This translates into CASSIQGHGYTF.

The V gene is TRBV6-5, the J gene TRBJ2-1, with 12 nucleotides matching TRBD2. Germline CDR1 and CDR2: MNHEY and SVGAGI. The J segment lost 8 bases and the V segment lost 5 bases, leaving 7 bases of the junction unmatched. CDR3 length equals 15 residues. The CDR3 is CASSPMTSGSHEQFF. CDR3 sequence (DNA): TGTGCCAGCAGTCCCATGACTAGCGGGAGCCATGAGCAGTTCTTC.

The CDR3 here is CASSPRTSGSVQETQYF. For the CDR3, the DNA is TGTGCCAGCTCACCACGGACTAGCGGGAGTGTCCAAGAGACCCAGTACTTC. The V gene is TRBV18, the J gene TRBJ2-5; 13 positions match TRBD2. The CDR3 is made up of 17 amino acids. The ends lost 1 base at V and 1 base at J; junction bases unmatched: 3. From germline, CDR1 is KGHSH and CDR2 LQKENI.

The rearrangement links TRBV6-6 to TRBJ1-2; D is perhaps TRBD1 (5 bases). Trimming cost V 6 bases and J 6 bases, with 14 bases left between them. This CDR3 comprises 13 residues. The germline V gene encodes CDR1 MNHNY and CDR2 SVGAGI (reference sequence). The DNA for the CDR3 is TGTGCCAGCAGCCGCGGGGGGGGAAATGGCTACACCTTC. As protein: CASSRGGGNGYTF.

The chain employs TRBV19 and TRBJ1-1, with D tentatively TRBD1 (6 bases). CDR1 LNHDA and CDR2 SQIVND come from the germline V gene (reference sequence). Trimming stripped 0 bases from V and 5 bases from J, with 13 bases between. The CDR3 is 15 amino acids. The CDR3 nucleotides are TGTGCCAGTAGTATAGATACTTGGGGGCGGACTGAAGCTTTCTTT. Amino acid sequence: CASSIDTWGRTEAFF.

V usage is TRBV28 and J usage is TRBJ1-1; D is perhaps TRBD1 (5 bases). Germline lookup yields CDR1 MDHEN and CDR2 SYDVKM. Trimming pared 1 base from V and 6 bases from J, leaving 12 bases between. This CDR3 contains 14 residues. The CDR3 coding sequence is TGTGCCAGCAGTTTATTCATCCAGGGCCCTGAAGCTTTCTTT. Translation: CASSLFIQGPEAFF.

This chain uses TRBV6-6 with TRBJ1-4; no clear D. V was cut by 9 bases and J by 6 bases, with 8 bases left in between. The CDR3 spans 11 residues. CDR1 and CDR2 (germline): MNHNY, SVGAGI (reference sequence). CDR3 sequence: CASTLYEKLFF. DNA of the CDR3: TGTGCCAGTACATTATATGAAAAACTGTTTTTT.

This clone was recorded a few times. The CDR3 DNA reads as TGTGCCAGCAGTGAAGCGCTGATAGCGGGAGCCGACGAGCAGTACTTC. Its translation is CASSEALIAGADEQYF. The chain is built from TRBV6-1 and TRBJ2-7; 9 positions agree with TRBD2. The CDR3 sequence is 16 residues long. Trimming took 0 bases from V and 5 from J; bases not matched to a gene: 8. The V gene's germline CDR1 is MNHNS and CDR2 SASEGT.

The chain recombines TRBV9 with TRBJ1-5; D unclear. Per germline, CDR1 SGDLS and CDR2 YYNGEE. The CDR3 has 15 residues. Between the trimmed V and J ends, which lost 0 bases and 7 bases, there was a span of 14 bases. The CDR3 bases are TGTGCCAGCAGCGTAGGGGTCGGAGAGGCCCAGCCCCAGCATTTT. Protein product: CASSVGVGEAQPQHF.

The J gene is TRBJ1-1, the V gene TRBV4-3, with 9 nucleotides matching TRBD1. The germline V gene has CDR1 LGHNA and CDR2 YSLEER. Trimming took 3 bases from V and 1 from J; bases not matched to a gene: 24. CDR3 length equals 22 residues. The CDR3 region is CASSQRLGQTGTGKFSNTEAFF. The CDR3 bases are TGCGCCAGCAGCCAGAGGCTCGGACAAACGGGGACAGGGAAATTTTCGAACACTGAAGCTTTCTTT.

By share, this clone ranks as medium-sized (0.01 to 0.1%). V gene TRBV4-1 combines with J gene TRBJ1-6; 8 bases are shared with TRBD1. CDR3 length: 17 amino acids. J lost 13 bases, V lost 0 bases, and 14 bases had no gene match. Per the germline V gene, CDR1 is MGHRA and CDR2 is YSYEKL. The CDR3 protein is CASSQEGTGGGLNPLHF. In nucleotides, the CDR3 is TGCGCCAGCAGCCAAGAAGGCACAGGGGGGGGGTTGAATCCCCTCCACTTT.

This chain links TRBV3-1 (or the pseudogene TRBV3-2) with TRBJ2-1; 7 positions match TRBD2. The germline CDR1 and CDR2 sequences are LGHDT and YNNKEL (reference sequence). V gave up 6 bases and J gave up 6 bases; unmatched junction bases: 5. This CDR3 has 13 residues. In DNA, the CDR3 is TGTGCCAGCAGTCCTCTAGCGGTCAATGAGCAGTTCTTC. Translation gives CASSPLAVNEQFF.